This is a list of T cell receptor beta chains from one sample in a study of blood T cell repertoires in COVID-19. Clones were sequenced by immunoSEQ multiplex PCR, and TCRdb holds only the in-frame ones, with some missing. The sample has about 240,000 clones; roughly 85% are singletons. Sequencing was done on a sample of peripheral blood. These receptors originate from a woman younger than 30 with acute or convalescent COVID-19. Both conserved end residues are part of each CDR3. The D gene is left open where the match is weak. Clone size is stated in some rows and not others, as once, few, many or a class when expanded.

d_gene: .
abundance: .
j_gene: TRBJ2-3
v_gene: TRBV7-2
CDR3nt: TGTGCCAGCAGCCCCCCCGGGACACGTAGCACAGATACGCAGTATTTT
CDR3aa: CASSPPGTRSTDTQYF

d_gene: .
abundance: .
j_gene: TRBJ2-7
v_gene: TRBV6-5
CDR3nt: TGTGCCAGCAGTTACTCTAATCAGGGACAAAGATACGAGCAGTACTTC
CDR3aa: CASSYSNQGQRYEQYF

d_gene: TRBD2
abundance: once
j_gene: TRBJ2-3
v_gene: TRBV5-5
CDR3nt: TGTGCCAGCAGCCCACGTTTGAGCGGGAGGGGCACAGATACGCAGTATTTT
CDR3aa: CASSPRLSGRGTDTQYF

d_gene: TRBD2
abundance: .
j_gene: TRBJ2-1
v_gene: TRBV6-5
CDR3nt: TGTGCCAGCAGTTACGGGCTAGCGGACACCTACAATGAGCAGTTCTTC
CDR3aa: CASSYGLADTYNEQFF

d_gene: .
abundance: .
j_gene: TRBJ2-3
v_gene: TRBV6-5
CDR3nt: TGTGCCAGCAGTTACCAGGACAGTACGCGGCAGTATTTT
CDR3aa: CASSYQDSTRQYF

d_gene: TRBD2
abundance: many
j_gene: TRBJ2-3
v_gene: TRBV25-1
CDR3nt: TGTGCCAGCAGTGATATAGGGTGGGAGGGAATGGCAGATACGCAGTATTTT
CDR3aa: CASSDIGWEGMADTQYF

d_gene: TRBD1
abundance: .
j_gene: TRBJ1-4
v_gene: TRBV6-5
CDR3nt: TGTGCCAGCAGGAGACTGGAGACAGGGCGGGAAAAACTGTTTTTT
CDR3aa: CASRRLETGREKLFF

d_gene: TRBD1
abundance: .
j_gene: TRBJ1-1
v_gene: TRBV4-1
CDR3nt: TGCGCCAGCAGCCAAGAGGGGACAGGGGCTAGGGTGAACACTGAAGCTTTCTTT
CDR3aa: CASSQEGTGARVNTEAFF

d_gene: TRBD2
abundance: .
j_gene: TRBJ2-4
v_gene: TRBV7-2
CDR3nt: TGTGCCAGCAGCTTAGGGACTAGCGGGAGGGGGAACATTCAGTACTTC
CDR3aa: CASSLGTSGRGNIQYF

d_gene: TRBD1
abundance: many
j_gene: TRBJ1-4
v_gene: TRBV19
CDR3nt: TGTGCCAGTAGTATTCCTCAGGGGGCGACTCGGGAAAAACTGTTTTTT
CDR3aa: CASSIPQGATREKLFF

d_gene: TRBD2
abundance: few
j_gene: TRBJ2-1
v_gene: TRBV19
CDR3nt: TGTGCCAGTAGTGCCGGGACTAGCGGGAGGGCCCAGGATGAGCAGTTCTTC
CDR3aa: CASSAGTSGRAQDEQFF

d_gene: TRBD1
abundance: .
j_gene: TRBJ2-1
v_gene: TRBV15
CDR3nt: TGTGCCACCAGCAAGGCCGGGACAGGGGTCAATGAGCAGTTCTTC
CDR3aa: CATSKAGTGVNEQFF

d_gene: .
abundance: .
j_gene: TRBJ2-1
v_gene: TRBV7-7
CDR3nt: TGTGCTAGCAGCTTAGCGAGCCCTCTGGCAGGAAGCTCCTACAATGAGCAGTTCTTC
CDR3aa: CASSLASPLAGSSYNEQFF

d_gene: .
abundance: .
j_gene: TRBJ2-3
v_gene: TRBV29-1
CDR3nt: TGCAGCGTCCCGGGCGTAGGGGCAGATACGCAGTATTTT
CDR3aa: CSVPGVGADTQYF

d_gene: .
abundance: few
j_gene: TRBJ1-6
v_gene: TRBV7-2
CDR3nt: TGTGCCAGCAGCTTAGAGCGGGGGGCAAGGTATAATTCACCCCTCCACTTT
CDR3aa: CASSLERGARYNSPLHF

d_gene: TRBD2
abundance: .
j_gene: TRBJ2-7
v_gene: TRBV5-6
CDR3nt: TGTGCCAGCAGCTTTGTCGCGGGAGTTCTGTACGAGCAGTACTTC
CDR3aa: CASSFVAGVLYEQYF

d_gene: .
abundance: .
j_gene: TRBJ2-3
v_gene: TRBV5-1
CDR3nt: TGCGCCAGCCAACTCAGCGGGAGCACAGATACGCAGTATTTT
CDR3aa: CASQLSGSTDTQYF

d_gene: TRBD1
abundance: once
j_gene: TRBJ1-2
v_gene: TRBV6-6
CDR3nt: TGTGCCAGCAGTGGTACCCTACAGGGGTCCTATGGCTACACCTTC
CDR3aa: CASSGTLQGSYGYTF

d_gene: TRBD1
abundance: .
j_gene: TRBJ1-1
v_gene: TRBV2
CDR3nt: TGTGCCAGCAGTCAACAGGGGGCACGGACTGAAGCTTTCTTT
CDR3aa: CASSQQGARTEAFF

d_gene: TRBD1
abundance: .
j_gene: TRBJ2-7
v_gene: TRBV27
CDR3nt: TGTGCCAGCAGTTTTGGGACAGGGGAATCCGAGCAGTACTTC
CDR3aa: CASSFGTGESEQYF

d_gene: .
abundance: .
j_gene: TRBJ1-1
v_gene: TRBV3-1/TRBV3-2
CDR3nt: TGTGCCAGCAGCCACCCCCGGGGTTTGGGCACTGAAGCTTTCTTT
CDR3aa: CASSHPRGLGTEAFF

d_gene: .
abundance: .
j_gene: TRBJ1-2
v_gene: TRBV5-6
CDR3nt: TGTGCCAGCGAGTTGGGGGGGTTCAACTATGGCTACACCTTC
CDR3aa: CASELGGFNYGYTF

d_gene: TRBD1
abundance: few
j_gene: TRBJ2-4
v_gene: TRBV7-2
CDR3nt: TGTGCCAGCAGCTTGATCCGAGGGGACAGTAAAAACATTCAGTACTTC
CDR3aa: CASSLIRGDSKNIQYF

d_gene: TRBD2
abundance: .
j_gene: TRBJ2-7
v_gene: TRBV7-2
CDR3nt: TGTGCCAGCAGCTTAGCCCCGGGAGGCGAGCAGTACTTC
CDR3aa: CASSLAPGGEQYF

d_gene: .
abundance: few
j_gene: TRBJ2-3
v_gene: TRBV5-1
CDR3nt: TGCGCCAGCAGCTTGCTCCAGGGCCCGGATACGCAGTATTTT
CDR3aa: CASSLLQGPDTQYF

d_gene: .
abundance: many
j_gene: TRBJ1-1
v_gene: TRBV9
CDR3nt: TGTGCCAGCAGCGTACAGGTGACGAACACTGAAGCTTTCTTT
CDR3aa: CASSVQVTNTEAFF

d_gene: TRBD1
abundance: few
j_gene: TRBJ1-5
v_gene: TRBV12-3/TRBV12-4
CDR3nt: TGTGCCAGCGGACAGGGGGACAGTCAGCCCCAGCATTTT
CDR3aa: CASGQGDSQPQHF

d_gene: .
abundance: .
j_gene: TRBJ1-1
v_gene: TRBV10-3
CDR3nt: TGTGCCATCAGGGACAGTTTAAGGAACACTGAAGCTTTCTTT
CDR3aa: CAIRDSLRNTEAFF

d_gene: TRBD2
abundance: .
j_gene: TRBJ2-7
v_gene: TRBV19
CDR3nt: TGTGCCAGTAGTGTTATAGCGGGAGGGCCATACGAGCAGTACTTC
CDR3aa: CASSVIAGGPYEQYF

d_gene: TRBD2
abundance: once
j_gene: TRBJ2-1
v_gene: TRBV24-1
CDR3nt: TGTGCCACCAGTGATCGGTCTAGCGGGAGGTTGGATGAGCAGTTCTTC
CDR3aa: CATSDRSSGRLDEQFF

d_gene: TRBD2
abundance: .
j_gene: TRBJ2-3
v_gene: TRBV27
CDR3nt: TGTGCCAGCAGTTCCCCCGGGACTAGCAAGAGCACAGATACGCAGTATTTT
CDR3aa: CASSSPGTSKSTDTQYF

d_gene: TRBD1
abundance: .
j_gene: TRBJ2-7
v_gene: TRBV11-2
CDR3nt: TGTGCCAGCAGCTGGGGACAGGAGGCCTACGAGCAGTACTTC
CDR3aa: CASSWGQEAYEQYF

d_gene: TRBD1
abundance: .
j_gene: TRBJ1-2
v_gene: TRBV5-1
CDR3nt: TGCGCCAGCAGCCCCCTAACGGGACAGGGCCAATCTCACTTC
CDR3aa: CASSPLTGQGQSHF

d_gene: TRBD1
abundance: few
j_gene: TRBJ1-3
v_gene: TRBV19
CDR3nt: TGTGCCAGTAGGCCAGGACAGGGGGCTGGAAACACCATATATTTT
CDR3aa: CASRPGQGAGNTIYF

d_gene: .
abundance: .
j_gene: TRBJ1-3
v_gene: TRBV10-2
CDR3nt: TGCGCCAGCGTTCGGGAGGACTCTGGAAACACCATATATTTT
CDR3aa: CASVREDSGNTIYF

d_gene: TRBD2
abundance: .
j_gene: TRBJ2-7
v_gene: TRBV6-2/TRBV6-3
CDR3nt: TGTGCCAGCAGTTTACCACGCCCCCTCGGACTAGCTCACTCCTACGAGCAGTACTTC
CDR3aa: CASSLPRPLGLAHSYEQYF

d_gene: TRBD1
abundance: .
j_gene: TRBJ2-7
v_gene: TRBV27
CDR3nt: TGTGCCAGCAGTTTAAGGCCAGGGGGCTTATACGAGCAGTACTTC
CDR3aa: CASSLRPGGLYEQYF

d_gene: TRBD2
abundance: .
j_gene: TRBJ2-3
v_gene: TRBV11-1
CDR3nt: TGTGCCAGCAGCTTAGTGAGGGGCGGGAGGACAGATACGCAGTATTTT
CDR3aa: CASSLVRGGRTDTQYF

d_gene: TRBD1
abundance: .
j_gene: TRBJ2-7
v_gene: TRBV20-1
CDR3nt: TGCAGTGCTAGTGTCGACAGGGGGGTCACCTACGAGCAGTACTTC
CDR3aa: CSASVDRGVTYEQYF

d_gene: .
abundance: .
j_gene: TRBJ1-2
v_gene: TRBV28
CDR3nt: TGTGCCAGCAGTTCATCCCAAGGGGGTCCCCATGGCTACACCTTC
CDR3aa: CASSSSQGGPHGYTF